This entry is about one TCR beta chain. No antigen is known for it. This sample is part of a study of T-cell reconstitution after alpha-beta-depleted transplantation in children. Study-level results: From surviving recipient T cells and thymic progenitors came the high day-60 TCRbeta diversity observed in some patients. Several hundred expanded graft clones reportedly gave rise to the alpha-beta T cells present about two months after transplant. T-cell counts and diversity at one year following transplant were attributed mainly to newly produced T cells.

Unique molecular identifiers were incorporated into the prepared TCRbeta library. Each CDR3 protein is one row after TCRdb ran MiXCR on the PCR reads. This repertoire shows 900,000 or so distinct CDR3 sequences, 16% found once; its top ten account for around 5.3%. Germline lookup yields CDR1 SGHDT and CDR2 YYEEEE. The CDR3 is made up of 14 amino acids. V dropped 0 bases and J dropped 9; count of bases not matched to a gene: 6. The sequences come from PBMCs, mostly from graft donor cells, collected 360 days after TCRalphabeta/CD19-depleted stem cell transplant. The source of this sequence is a male patient between 5 and 17 years old who had a stem cell transplant for acute lymphoblastic leukemia, so the T cells may come from the graft donor. The chain has TRBV5-6 and TRBJ2-1, with 7 bases matching TRBD2. The DNA for the CDR3 is TGTGCCAGCAGCTTGGTGGGAGGGCCCGGTGAGCAGTTCTTC. Its protein product is CASSLVGGPGEQFF. Full variable domain (remainder filled in from reference TRBV5-6 and TRBJ2-1): DAGVTQSPTHLIKTRGQQVTLRCSPKSGHDTVSWYQQALGQGPQFIFQYYEEEERQRGNFPDRFSGHQFPNYSSELNVNALLLGDSALYLCASSLVGGPGEQFFGPGTRLTVL.